This T cell receptor (beta chain) was retrieved from a study of blood T cell repertoires in COVID-19. The authors' processing: Estimates of nucleated cell counts were drawn from the amplification of reference gene primers. Using immunoSEQ multiplex PCR, the repertoire was profiled, and TCRdb retains in-frame clones only, with some absent. The V and J calls and clone size come from that table; D and trimming were worked out from the DNA. In the table there are 140,000 to 150,000 clones, about 88% of which are singletons. V gave up 4 bases and J gave up 5 bases; unmatched junction bases: 5. The CDR3 contains 15 residues. Germline loops: CDR1 SGHRS, CDR2 YFSETQ.

The source is a human donor in a cohort sampled during active COVID-19. V gene TRBV5-1 combines with J gene TRBJ1-3, with 11 bases identical to TRBD1. The sequenced material came from peripheral blood. CDR3 DNA sequence: TGCGCCAGCAGCCAAGGACAGGGGGCTAGAAACACCATATATTTT. This sequence encodes CASSQGQGARNTIYF.